This T cell receptor beta chain emerged from a study of OX40 agonist ivuxolimab in advanced cancers. At the level of the study: The study reported partial responses in three patients: one hepatocellular carcinoma, two cutaneous melanoma.

This clone was seen once. The V gene's germline CDR1 is SEHNR and CDR2 FQNEAQ (reference sequence). The CDR3 contains 14 residues. Trimming took 3 bases from V and 5 from J, leaving 14 bases between them. Generated by immunoSEQ multiplex PCR, the TCRdb table keeps only in-frame clones and is missing some. The profile shows around 45,000 clones, more than 75% of them singletons. Sequenced here: CD4+ or CD8+ T cells sorted from blood, sampled in a trial of the OX40 agonist ivuxolimab. The TCR was taken from an adult with an advanced solid tumor such as melanoma, head and neck, liver or kidney cancer. This chain joins TRBV7-9 and TRBJ2-7, with a weak D call TRBD1 (5 bases). The CDR3 loop is CASSLGRGRDEQYF. The CDR3 DNA sequence: TGTGCCAGCAGCTTGGGAAGGGGAAGGGACGAGCAGTACTTC.